This T cell receptor beta chain was identified during a study of radiotherapy plus CTLA-4 blockade in lung cancer (dated by TCRdb to 2016 to 2019). Looking at the study overall: Among enrolled patients, roughly 20% had an objective response and 31% reached disease control. Results the study describes overall, beyond this receptor: TCR clones derived from tumors expanded in peripheral blood after treatment with radiotherapy and ipilimumab. The strongest predictors of response, as reported, were early dynamic changes in blood T cell clones along with a rise in serum interferon-beta after radiation.

The library was made by the immunoSEQ multiplex PCR assay. Drawn from immuneACCESS, this table holds only the in-frame rearrangements with V and J called that TCRdb kept. Clones are partly lost; checked studies trace under half to an unresolved V gene and leave the rest unexplained. This sample is represented by about 62,000 clones; around 69% of them were singletons. In total, the top ten clones hold 2.5% to 3% of the sample. The germline V gene encodes CDR1 GTSNPN and CDR2 SVGIG (reference sequence). The cysteine opens and the phenylalanine closes a CDR3 of 13 amino acids. Left in the record is the CDR3 DNA by itself, 39 bases read in frame from the first base. The V end loses 2 bases and the J end loses 5 bases, and a stretch of 10 bases separates them. Focal radiation therapy combined with CTLA-4 blockade (ipilimumab) was tested in patients with chemo-refractory metastatic non-small-cell lung cancer.

As concerns this clone: The clone's antigen remains unknown. Within one base of it there is no much larger clone, and no base qualities were kept.

The sequence was obtained from a human donor with non-small cell lung cancer who had a complete response to radiotherapy plus ipilimumab. The chain couples TRBV30 to TRBJ1-5; no D gene is confidently identified. Sequences were derived from peripheral blood, sampled from a patient treated with radiotherapy plus ipilimumab. In nucleotide form, the sequence is TGTGCCTGGAGTCCCCAGTTGGATCAGCCCCAGCATTTT. Its coded protein is CAWSPQLDQPQHF.